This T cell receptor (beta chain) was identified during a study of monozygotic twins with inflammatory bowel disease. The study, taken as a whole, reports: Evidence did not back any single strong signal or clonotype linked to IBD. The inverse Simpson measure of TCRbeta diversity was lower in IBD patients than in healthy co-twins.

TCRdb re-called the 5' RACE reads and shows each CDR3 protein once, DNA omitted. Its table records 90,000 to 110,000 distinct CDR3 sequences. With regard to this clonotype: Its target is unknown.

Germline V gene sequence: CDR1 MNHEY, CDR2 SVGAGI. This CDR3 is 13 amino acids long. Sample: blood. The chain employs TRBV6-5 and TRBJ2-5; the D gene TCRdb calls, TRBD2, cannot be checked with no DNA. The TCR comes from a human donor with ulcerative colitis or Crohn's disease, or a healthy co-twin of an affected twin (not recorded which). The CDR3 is CASKSGGLETQYF.